This T cell receptor beta chain was found in a study of blood T cells in healthy people across ages. Findings and limits, study-wide: Roughly linear declines in TCR beta diversity per million T cells occurred with age.

Trimming left V 2 bases short and J 0 bases short, with 16 bases between. There are 17 residues in the CDR3. Per germline, CDR1 MNHEY and CDR2 SVGEGT. This clonotype appeared a few times. Its antigen is still unknown. The second PCR ran roughly 6 to 11 cycles with a sample-barcoded 5' primer and J-beta primers. Each CDR3 protein is one row after TCRdb ran MiXCR on the 5' RACE reads. This table holds about 1.4 million distinct CDR3 sequences, roughly 60% found once. The chain joins TRBV6-2 or TRBV6-3 to TRBJ2-5, with D perhaps TRBD1 (5 bases). The sequence was collected from a man aged 18 to 30 in good health. The sequenced material came from blood. CDR3 sequence (DNA): TGTGCCAGCAGTTACGTGAGGCTGGCAGGGAACCAAGAGACCCAGTACTTC. Translation gives CASSYVRLAGNQETQYF.